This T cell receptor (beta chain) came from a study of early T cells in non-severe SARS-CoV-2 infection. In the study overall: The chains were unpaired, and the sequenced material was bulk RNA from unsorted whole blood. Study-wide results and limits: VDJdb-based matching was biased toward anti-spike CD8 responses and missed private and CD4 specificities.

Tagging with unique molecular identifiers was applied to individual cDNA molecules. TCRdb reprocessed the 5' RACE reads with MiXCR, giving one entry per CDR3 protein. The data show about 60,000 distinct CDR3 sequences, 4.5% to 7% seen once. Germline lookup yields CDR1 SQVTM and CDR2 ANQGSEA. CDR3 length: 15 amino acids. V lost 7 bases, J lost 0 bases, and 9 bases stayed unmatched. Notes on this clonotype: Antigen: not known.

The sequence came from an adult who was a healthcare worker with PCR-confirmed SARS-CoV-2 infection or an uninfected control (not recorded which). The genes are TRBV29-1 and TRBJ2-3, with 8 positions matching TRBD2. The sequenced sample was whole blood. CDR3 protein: CSAAGSSGSTDTQYF. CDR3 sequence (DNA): TGCAGCGCCGCCGGTTCTAGCGGGAGCACAGATACGCAGTATTTT.